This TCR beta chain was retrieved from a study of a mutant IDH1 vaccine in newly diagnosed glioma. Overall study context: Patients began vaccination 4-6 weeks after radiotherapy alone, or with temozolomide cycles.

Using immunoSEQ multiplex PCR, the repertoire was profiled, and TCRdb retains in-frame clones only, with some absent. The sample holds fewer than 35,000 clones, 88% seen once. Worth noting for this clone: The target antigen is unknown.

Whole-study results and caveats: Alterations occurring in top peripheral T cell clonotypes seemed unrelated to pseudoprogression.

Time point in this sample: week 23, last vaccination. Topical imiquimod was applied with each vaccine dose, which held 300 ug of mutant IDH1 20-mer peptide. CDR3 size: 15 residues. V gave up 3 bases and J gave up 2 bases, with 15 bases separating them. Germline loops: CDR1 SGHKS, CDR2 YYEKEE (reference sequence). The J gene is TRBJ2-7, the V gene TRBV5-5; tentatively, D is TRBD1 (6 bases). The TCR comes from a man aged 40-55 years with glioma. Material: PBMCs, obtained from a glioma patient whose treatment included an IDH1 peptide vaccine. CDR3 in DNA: TGTGCCAGCAGCTCACAGGGTTTCCCTACCTACGAGCAGTACTTC. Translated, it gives CASSSQGFPTYEQYF.